This TCR beta chain was found in a study of cytomegalovirus exposure and HLA in healthy donors. Study details: A preliminary data release comprised around 90 million unique TCRs obtained from HLA-typed donors. Findings and caveats of the study: A later analysis, which compared TCR beta chains of equal frequency, found the HLA-associated ones more clonally expanded. A later examination showed that TCR association rates differed by HLA locus, with DRB1 most and HLA-C fewest.

Researchers ran the PCR with 60 Vbeta and 13 Jbeta primers. TCRdb's copy holds only in-frame clones and misses some; the assay was immunoSEQ multiplex PCR. This sample's clone table lists roughly 50,000 clones. The length of the CDR3 is 14 residues. The junction had 4 bases not matched to a gene; V was cut back by 4 bases and J by 7 bases. The germline CDR1 and CDR2 sequences are LGHNA and YNFKEQ. As concerns this clone: Its cognate antigen is unknown.

The sequence derives from a man aged 40-50 years in good health and CMV-seropositive. The specimen was PBMCs. This chain connects TRBV4-2 to TRBJ2-7; 13 bases are shared with TRBD2. The CDR3 DNA reads as TGTGCCAGCAGCCTTGGGACTAGCGGGGAAGAGCAGTACTTC. This sequence encodes CASSLGTSGEEQYF.